This T cell receptor beta chain was found in a study of T cells in narcolepsy. Study observations and caveats: Reportedly, autoreactive clonotypes were serially detected in patients' blood but not controls'. Autoreactive HCRT-specific and TRIB2-specific clonotypes were marked in same-patient CSF-versus-blood CD4+ comparisons.

V lost 0 bases and J 5 bases, leaving 7 bases between the germline ends. The CDR3 is 13 amino acids. Looked up from germline, CDR1 is LGHNA and CDR2 is YNFKEQ. TCRdb keeps only in-frame clones here, not all; method: immunoSEQ multiplex PCR. The data contain roughly 35,000 clones, approximately 80% of them singletons. About this clone: Its antigen is currently unknown.

The chain links TRBV4-2 to TRBJ2-5; D gene uncertain. This clonotype was sampled from a human donor in good health. The sample comprised memory (CD45RA-) CD4+ T cells from blood. This CDR3 reads CASSQERGETQYF. The CDR3 DNA is TGTGCCAGCAGCCAAGAGAGAGGTGAGACCCAGTACTTC.